Listed here is a single T cell receptor (beta chain). Germline CDR1 is SQVTM and CDR2 is ANQGSEA. The CDR3 sequence is 14 residues long. This entry belongs to a study of shared clonotypes between healthy human individuals. TCRdb keeps only in-frame clones here, not all; method: immunoSEQ multiplex PCR. The sample has a few million clones, more than 80% seen once; the top ten hold about 0.39%. The receptor was derived from a man between 18 and 35 years old in good health. Some clones in this sample may be carry-over from other donors' samples. The sequenced sample was naive CD4+ T cells from PBMCs. The subset denotes: CD45RA+ positively selected. The V call is TRBV29-1, the J call TRBJ1-6; perhaps TRBD1 as D (5 bases). The CDR3 is CSSDSHDLNSPLHF. The DNA of the CDR3 is TGCAGTTCAGACAGCCACGACCTGAATTCACCCCTCCACTTT. Using reference TRBV29-1 and TRBJ1-6 for the parts outside the CDR3, the full variable domain is SAVISQKPSRDICQRGTSLTIQCQVDSQVTMMFWYRQQPGQSLTLIATANQGSEATYESGFVIDKFPISRPNLTFSTLTVSNMSPEDSSIYLCSSDSHDLNSPLHFGNGTRLTVT.